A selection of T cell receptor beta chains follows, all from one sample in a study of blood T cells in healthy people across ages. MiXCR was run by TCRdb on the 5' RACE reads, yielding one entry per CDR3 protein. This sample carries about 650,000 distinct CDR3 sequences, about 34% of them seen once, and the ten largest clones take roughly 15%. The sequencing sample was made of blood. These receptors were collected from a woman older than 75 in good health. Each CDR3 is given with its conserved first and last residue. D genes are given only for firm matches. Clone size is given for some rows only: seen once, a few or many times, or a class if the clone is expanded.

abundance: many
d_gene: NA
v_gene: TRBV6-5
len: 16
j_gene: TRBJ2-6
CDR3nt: TGTGCCAGCAGTTACTCCAGGGCTCCTGGGGCCAACGTCCTGACTTTC
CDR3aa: CASSYSRAPGANVLTF

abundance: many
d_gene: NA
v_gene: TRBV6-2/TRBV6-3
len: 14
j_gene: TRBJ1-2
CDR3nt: TGTGCCAGCAGTTACTCGTGGGACCTCTATGGCTACACCTTC
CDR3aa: CASSYSWDLYGYTF

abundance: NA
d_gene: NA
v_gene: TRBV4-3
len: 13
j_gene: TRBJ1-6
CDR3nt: TGCGCCAGCAGCCCCACGGAGTTTTCACCCCTCCACTTT
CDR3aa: CASSPTEFSPLHF

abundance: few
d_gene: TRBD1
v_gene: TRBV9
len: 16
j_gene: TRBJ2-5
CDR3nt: TGTGCCAGCAGCGTATCGGGACAGGGTACGTTCAATGAGCAGTACTTC
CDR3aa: CASSVSGQGTFNEQYF

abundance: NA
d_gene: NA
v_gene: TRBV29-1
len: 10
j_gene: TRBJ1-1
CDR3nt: TGCAGCGTCGGACGGGGAGAAGCTTTCTTT
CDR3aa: CSVGRGEAFF

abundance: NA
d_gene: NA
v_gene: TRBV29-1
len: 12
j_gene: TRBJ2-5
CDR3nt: TGCAGCGGTGGGGGGGCCCAAGAGACCCAGTACTTC
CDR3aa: CSGGGAQETQYF

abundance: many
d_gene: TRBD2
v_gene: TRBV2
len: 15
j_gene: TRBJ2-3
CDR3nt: TGTGCCAGCAGTCCCGGCGGGGGGGCCCGTGATACGCAGTATTTT
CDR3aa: CASSPGGGARDTQYF

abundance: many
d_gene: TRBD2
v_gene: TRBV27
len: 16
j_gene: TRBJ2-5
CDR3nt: TGTGCCAGCAGTTTATCACCTAGCGGGGGCAAAGAGACCCAGTACTTC
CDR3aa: CASSLSPSGGKETQYF

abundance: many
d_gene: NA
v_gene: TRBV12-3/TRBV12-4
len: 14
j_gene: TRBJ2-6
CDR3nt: TGTGCCAGCACCCCTAGTTCCGGGGCCAACGTCCTGACTTTC
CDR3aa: CASTPSSGANVLTF

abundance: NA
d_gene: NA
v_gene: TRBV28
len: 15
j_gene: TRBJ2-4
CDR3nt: TGTGCCAGCACCGGGCAGGGGGGGGGCAAAAACATTCAGTACTTC
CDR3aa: CASTGQGGGKNIQYF

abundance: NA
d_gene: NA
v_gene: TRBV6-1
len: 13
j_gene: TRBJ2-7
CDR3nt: TGTGCCAGCAGTGTAACGCCGGCTAACGAGCAGTACTTC
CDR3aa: CASSVTPANEQYF

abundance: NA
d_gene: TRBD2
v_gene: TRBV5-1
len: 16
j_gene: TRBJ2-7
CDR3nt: TGCGCCAGCAGCTCCCACCTAGCGGGGAGCTCCTACGAGCAGTACTTC
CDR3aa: CASSSHLAGSSYEQYF

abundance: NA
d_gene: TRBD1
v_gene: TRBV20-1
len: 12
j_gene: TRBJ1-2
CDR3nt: TGCAGTGCGGGGGGACAGGACTATGGCCACACCTTC
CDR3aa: CSAGGQDYGHTF

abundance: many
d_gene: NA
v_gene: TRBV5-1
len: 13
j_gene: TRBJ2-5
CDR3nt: TGCGCCAGCAGCAACCTGGGGCCAGGGACCCAGTACTTC
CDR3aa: CASSNLGPGTQYF

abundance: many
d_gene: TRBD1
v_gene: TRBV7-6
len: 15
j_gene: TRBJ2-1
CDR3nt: TGTGCCAGCAGCTTCCAGGGGGATGGTTTCAATGAGCAGTTCTTC
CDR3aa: CASSFQGDGFNEQFF

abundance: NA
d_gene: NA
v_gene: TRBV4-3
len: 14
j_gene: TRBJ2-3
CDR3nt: TGCGCCAGCAGCCAATGGTTAAAATCAGATACGCAGTATTTT
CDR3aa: CASSQWLKSDTQYF

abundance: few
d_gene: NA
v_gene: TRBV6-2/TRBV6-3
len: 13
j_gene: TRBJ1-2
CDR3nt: TGTGCCAGCAGTTATAAACAGAACAACGGCTACACCTTC
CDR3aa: CASSYKQNNGYTF

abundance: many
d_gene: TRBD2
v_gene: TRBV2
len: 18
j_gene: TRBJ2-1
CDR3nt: TGTGCCAGCAGTGTTGAGGCTAGCGGGGATAGCTCCTACAATGAGCAGTTCTTC
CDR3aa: CASSVEASGDSSYNEQFF

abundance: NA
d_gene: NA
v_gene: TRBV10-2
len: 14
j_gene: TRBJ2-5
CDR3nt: TGCGCCAGCAGTGAAGGCGCAGGTCAGGAGACCCAGTACTTC
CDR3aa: CASSEGAGQETQYF

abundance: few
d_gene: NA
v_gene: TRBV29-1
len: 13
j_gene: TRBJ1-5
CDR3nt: TGCAGCGTTGCACCAGGGAGCAATCAGCCCCAGCATTTT
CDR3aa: CSVAPGSNQPQHF

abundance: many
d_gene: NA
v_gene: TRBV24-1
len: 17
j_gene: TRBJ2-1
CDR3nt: TGTGCCACCAGTTCCAGGTGGGGGGAGAGCTCCTACAATGAGCAGTTCTTC
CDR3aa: CATSSRWGESSYNEQFF

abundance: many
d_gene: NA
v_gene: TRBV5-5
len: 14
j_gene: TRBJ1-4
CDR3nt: TGTGCCAGCAGCTACGAGCCCGCAAATGAAAAACTGTTTTTT
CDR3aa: CASSYEPANEKLFF

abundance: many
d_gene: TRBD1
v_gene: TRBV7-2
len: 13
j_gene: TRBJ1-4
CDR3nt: TGTGCCAGCAGCGACAGGGTACCTGAAAAACTGTTTTTT
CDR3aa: CASSDRVPEKLFF

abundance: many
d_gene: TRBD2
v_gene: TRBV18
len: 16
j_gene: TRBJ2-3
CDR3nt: TGTGCCAGCTCACCCACGCGACTAGCGGGGAAAGATACGCAGTATTTT
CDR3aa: CASSPTRLAGKDTQYF

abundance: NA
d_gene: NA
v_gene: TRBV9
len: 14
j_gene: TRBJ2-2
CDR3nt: TGTGCCAGCAGCGTAGATGCCCACACCGGGGAGCTGTTTTTT
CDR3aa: CASSVDAHTGELFF

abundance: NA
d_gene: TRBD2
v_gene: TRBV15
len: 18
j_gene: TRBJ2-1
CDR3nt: TGTGCCACCAGCAGAGTAGGACTAGCGGCTAGCTCCTACAATGAGCAGTTCTTC
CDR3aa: CATSRVGLAASSYNEQFF

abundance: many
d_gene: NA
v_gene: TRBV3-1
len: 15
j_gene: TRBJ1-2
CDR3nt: TGTGCCAGCAGCCAAGATCCTGCCGGGAAATATGGCTACACCTTC
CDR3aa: CASSQDPAGKYGYTF

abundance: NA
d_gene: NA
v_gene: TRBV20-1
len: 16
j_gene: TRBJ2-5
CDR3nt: TGCAGTGCTATAACTGGTTCAATCTGGGACCAAGAGACCCAGTACTTC
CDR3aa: CSAITGSIWDQETQYF

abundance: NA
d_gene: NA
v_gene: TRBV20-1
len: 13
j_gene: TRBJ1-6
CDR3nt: TGCAGTGCTAGAGAATTGGGAAATTCACCCCCCCACTTT
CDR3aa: CSARELGNSPPHF